The T cell receptor beta chain under discussion was sequenced for a study of blood T cell repertoires in COVID-19. Study overall: The United States, Italy and Spain supplied acute and convalescent COVID-19 samples.

The assay was immunoSEQ multiplex PCR, and TCRdb's table has in-frame clones only and misses some. The sample has about 340,000 clones, around 80% seen once; the top ten hold around 3%. V lost 1 base, J lost 8 bases, and 13 bases lay in between. The germline CDR1 and CDR2 sequences are SGHRS and YFSETQ. This CDR3 comprises 14 residues. Sequenced sample: peripheral blood. The chain has TRBV5-1 and TRBJ1-5, with D hard to call. This sequence was found in a man aged 25-45 years with active or convalescent COVID-19. The CDR3 is CASSLREGKEPQHF. CDR3 coding DNA: TGCGCCAGCAGCTTGCGGGAGGGTAAGGAGCCCCAGCATTTT.